The 29 T cell receptor beta chains presented below share a single source sample, sequenced in a study of T cells in Graves' hyperthyroidism and ophthalmopathy. RNA transcripts provided the source from which TCR beta CDR3 regions were amplified. RT-PCR in the first round (using the HTBI primer set) targeted the TCR CDR3. TCRdb itself ran the multiplex PCR reads through MiXCR, one entry per CDR3 protein. The sample includes hundreds of thousands of distinct CDR3 sequences, approximately 15% of them seen just once. Specimen: blood. The receptors stem from a woman aged 18-29 years with Graves' hyperthyroidism.

This clonotype was recorded a few times. The chain combines TRBV20-1 with TRBJ1-6, with D unresolved. The CDR3 has 16 amino acids. Trimming stripped 3 bases from V and 4 bases from J, with 16 bases between. The germline gives CDR1 DFQATT, CDR2 SNEGSKA (reference sequence). CDR3 sequence: CSARGPTTFYNSPLHF. DNA of the CDR3: TGCAGTGCTAGGGGTCCCACCACCTTTTATAATTCACCCCTCCACTTT.

This clonotype was counted at least ten times. This chain connects TRBV3-1 to TRBJ2-5; possibly TRBD1 or TRBD2 for D (6 bases each). CDR1 and CDR2 (germline): LGHDT, YNNKEL (reference sequence). This CDR3 is 17 amino acids long. The V gene lost 1 base and the J gene lost 0 bases, with 15 bases spanning the gap. CDR3 sequence reads: CASSQVRGAWNQETQYF. The CDR3 DNA follows: TGTGCCAGCAGCCAAGTGAGGGGGGCTTGGAACCAAGAGACCCAGTACTTC.

This clonotype has at least ten counts. V usage is TRBV7-8 and J usage is TRBJ1-1, with TRBD1 matching 8 bases. Germline loops: CDR1 SGHVS, CDR2 FQNEAQ. The CDR3 length is 14 residues. J was trimmed by 5 bases and V by 6 bases; bases with no gene match: 8. The CDR3 loop is CASSTDRVGTEAFF. For the CDR3, the DNA is TGTGCCAGCAGTACGGACAGGGTGGGGACTGAAGCTTTCTTT.

The V gene is TRBV9, the J gene TRBJ2-7, with D perhaps matching TRBD2 (5 bases). Deletions cut 6 bases from V and 7 bases from J, with 17 bases between. CDR3 length equals 13 residues. CDR1 and CDR2 (germline): SGDLS, YYNGEE. CDR3 coding DNA: TGTGCCAGCAAGGGCCCCCGGGGTCCGGAGCAGTACTTC. Amino acid sequence: CASKGPRGPEQYF. Complete variable domain (other parts from reference TRBV9 and TRBJ2-7): DSGVTQTPKHLITATGQRVTLRCSPRSGDLSVYWYQQSLDQGLQFLIQYYNGEERAKGNILERFSAQQFPDLHSELNLSSLELGDSALYFCASKGPRGPEQYFGPGTRLTVT.

The J gene is TRBJ2-2, the V gene TRBV5-1; 8 bases line up with TRBD1. Trimming removed 4 bases from V and 1 base from J; junction bases left unmatched: 6. CDR3 length: 16 amino acids. Germline loops: CDR1 SGHRS, CDR2 YFSETQ. The CDR3 here is CASSVQGAGNTGELFF. CDR3 bases: TGCGCCAGCAGCGTTCAGGGGGCAGGGAACACCGGGGAGCTGTTTTTT.

This clonotype was observed at least ten times. V usage is TRBV5-5 and J usage is TRBJ2-7; 10 nucleotides align to TRBD2. The junction had 5 bases not matched to a gene; V was cut back by 2 bases and J by 3 bases. The CDR3 contains 15 residues. CDR1 is SGHKS and CDR2 is YYEKEE in the germline V gene (reference sequence). Here the CDR3 DNA reads TGTGCCAGCAGCTTAACACTAGCGGGATACTACGAGCAGTACTTC. It encodes CASSLTLAGYYEQYF.

This clonotype occurred many times. V is TRBV11-2 and J is TRBJ2-7; D gene ambiguous. V was pared by 1 base and J by 6 bases, with 16 bases between. This CDR3 region has 15 residues. Germline values: CDR1 SGHAT, CDR2 FQNNGV. DNA of the CDR3: TGTGCCAGCAGCTTAGTACGACCGTCCGGCGGCGAGCAGTACTTC. As protein: CASSLVRPSGGEQYF.

This clonotype has at least ten counts. V is TRBV10-1 and J is TRBJ2-7; 11 positions match TRBD2. V gave up 5 bases and J gave up 3 bases; unmatched junction bases: 9. The CDR3 sequence is 16 residues long. Per the germline V gene, CDR1 is WNHNN and CDR2 is SYGVQD (reference sequence). CDR3 amino acids: CASSSGLAEGGYEQYF. CDR3 DNA sequence: TGCGCCAGCAGTTCGGGACTAGCGGAGGGTGGCTACGAGCAGTACTTC.

This chain joins TRBV15 and TRBJ1-2, with D perhaps TRBD1 (5 bases). Trimming pared 2 bases from V and 6 bases from J, leaving 13 bases between. The CDR3 covers 14 residues. CDR1 and CDR2 (germline): LNHNV, YYDKDF (reference sequence). The CDR3 loop is CATSRREGKNGYTF. CDR3 coding DNA: TGTGCCACCAGCAGACGCGAGGGGAAGAATGGCTACACCTTC.

This sequence joins TRBV28 and TRBJ2-5; 7 bases are shared with TRBD1. Per the germline V gene, CDR1 is MDHEN and CDR2 is SYDVKM. Losses at the gene ends were 8 bases for V and 5 bases for J; bases not matched to a gene: 5. The CDR3 covers 12 residues. CDR3 region: CASEGQFETQYF. The CDR3 DNA reads as TGTGCCAGCGAGGGACAGTTTGAGACCCAGTACTTC. Full variable domain (rest looked up from reference TRBV28 and TRBJ2-5): DVKVTQSSRYLVKRTGEKVFLECVQDMDHENMFWYRQDPGLGLRLIYFSYDVKMKEKGDIPEGYSVSREKKERFSLILESASTNQTSMYLCASEGQFETQYFGPGTRLLVL.

The chain carries TRBV12-3 or TRBV12-4 and TRBJ1-1; D perhaps matches TRBD1 (5 bases). With 5 bases removed from V and 4 bases from J, the gap between germline ends came to 14 bases. CDR3 length: 14 amino acids. CDR3 sequence: CASSDLLGGTEAFF. CDR3 coding DNA: TGTGCCAGCAGTGATCTTCTGGGGGGCACTGAAGCTTTCTTT.

Regarding this clonotype: A much larger clone is a single base away; this may be a read error. This chain connects TRBV6-1 to TRBJ1-4; D not resolved. The CDR3 covers 15 residues. The V gene lost 3 bases and the J gene lost 3 bases, with 11 bases spanning the gap. Germline V gene data show CDR1 as MNHNS and CDR2 as SASEGT. CDR3 nucleotides: TGTGCCAGCAGTGATACGCAGGAATCTAATGAAAAACTGTTTTTT. Amino acids: CASSDTQESNEKLFF.

This clonotype has at least ten counts. This chain connects TRBV6-1 to TRBJ2-1, with TRBD2 as a possible D gene (5 bases). Trimming took off 8 bases at V and 4 bases at J, with 24 bases between the two ends. The CDR3 length is 17 residues. The V gene's germline CDR1 is MNHNS and CDR2 SASEGT. The CDR3 sequence is CASEERSGWPRYNEQFF. The DNA for the CDR3 is TGTGCCAGCGAGGAGCGGAGCGGCTGGCCTAGGTACAATGAGCAGTTCTTC.

This clonotype was seen more than once but under ten times. This rearrangement joins TRBV19 to TRBJ2-2; weak D call: TRBD1 (5 bases). Trimming removed 1 base at V and 3 bases at J, with 12 bases between. The CDR3 consists of 16 residues. The germline gives CDR1 LNHDA, CDR2 SQIVND (reference sequence). CDR3 DNA sequence: TGTGCCAGTAGTATAGCGGGCAGGGCCGACACCGGGGAGCTGTTTTTT. It is translated as CASSIAGRADTGELFF.

This clonotype was detected a few times. This chain uses TRBV9 with TRBJ1-1, with D tentatively TRBD1 (5 bases). In germline, CDR1 is SGDLS, CDR2 YYNGEE. V dropped 3 bases and J dropped 3 bases, with 12 bases sitting between them. CDR3 length: 14 amino acids. The CDR3 here is CASSEQGGDTEAFF. CDR3 nucleotide sequence: TGTGCCAGCAGCGAGCAGGGTGGGGACACTGAAGCTTTCTTT. The whole variable domain, filled in from reference TRBV9 and TRBJ1-1, reads DSGVTQTPKHLITATGQRVTLRCSPRSGDLSVYWYQQSLDQGLQFLIQYYNGEERAKGNILERFSAQQFPDLHSELNLSSLELGDSALYFCASSEQGGDTEAFFGQGTRLTVV.

This chain connects TRBV7-9 to TRBJ1-6; 8 bases agree with TRBD1. This CDR3 is built from 15 residues. Germline values: CDR1 SEHNR, CDR2 FQNEAQ (reference sequence). Trimming removed 2 bases from V and 10 bases from J; junction bases left unmatched: 7. The CDR3 sequence: CASSLPDRVQSPLHF. In DNA, the CDR3 is TGTGCCAGCAGCTTACCGGACAGGGTGCAATCACCCCTCCACTTT.

This clonotype was detected ten times or more. The V and J genes are TRBV7-3 and TRBJ1-1; unclear D gene. CDR3 length: 13 amino acids. The V and J ends lost 3 bases and 1 base respectively, with 6 bases between them. The germline CDR1 and CDR2 sequences are SGHTA and FQGTGA. CDR3: CASSFAANTEAFF. The CDR3 region has the DNA TGTGCCAGCAGCTTCGCGGCGAACACTGAAGCTTTCTTT.

The chain recombines TRBV28 with TRBJ1-4; D not resolved. The germline V gene has CDR1 MDHEN and CDR2 SYDVKM. The CDR3 runs 14 residues. V gave up 7 bases and J gave up 3 bases, with 12 bases separating them. In DNA form, the CDR3 reads TGTGCCAGCACGCAAGTTCGCGCTAATGAAAAACTGTTTTTT. Translating gives CASTQVRANEKLFF.

This clonotype was seen more than once but under ten times. The chain is built from TRBV20-1 and TRBJ1-5, with 7 bases aligning to TRBD1. The germline V gene encodes CDR1 DFQATT and CDR2 SNEGSKA (reference sequence). This CDR3 has 17 amino acids. J was trimmed by 0 bases and V by 3 bases; bases with no gene match: 11. The CDR3 region is CSARQPGQLYSNQPQHF. The CDR3 DNA sequence: TGCAGTGCTAGGCAACCGGGACAGCTATATAGCAATCAGCCCCAGCATTTT.

The chain links TRBV4-1 to TRBJ1-3, with TRBD1 matching 8 bases. Germline loops: CDR1 MGHRA, CDR2 YSYEKL. V trimming: 2 bases; J trimming: 0 bases; junction bases outside the gene matches: 9. The CDR3 totals 18 residues. Here the CDR3 reads CASSQPRDRSLSGNTIYF. The DNA for the CDR3 is TGCGCCAGCAGCCAACCCCGGGACAGGAGCCTCTCTGGAAACACCATATATTTT.

The chain recombines TRBV28 with TRBJ1-2; 10 bases match TRBD1. Per the germline V gene, CDR1 is MDHEN and CDR2 is SYDVKM. The CDR3 extends over 15 amino acids. Germline trimming cut 3 bases from V and 6 bases from J; bases unmatched to any gene: 7. DNA for the CDR3: TGTGCCAGCAGTTTTGTCTCCGGGACAGGGGATGGCTACACCTTC. It encodes CASSFVSGTGDGYTF.

The chain recombines TRBV20-1 with TRBJ1-6; no firm D call. The CDR3 runs to 15 residues. The germline CDR1 and CDR2 sequences are DFQATT and SNEGSKA (reference sequence). Trimming stripped 0 bases from V and 1 base from J, with 7 bases between. The CDR3 bases are TGCAGTGCTAGAGAATTAGGGTCCTATAATTCACCCCTCCACTTT. Amino acids: CSARELGSYNSPLHF.

Ten or more counts support this clonotype. The chain employs TRBV28 and TRBJ2-7; 14 nucleotides agree with TRBD2. This CDR3 contains 17 residues. Trimming removed 5 bases from V and 7 bases from J; junction bases left unmatched: 13. Germline V gene lookup returns CDR1 MDHEN and CDR2 SYDVKM. For the CDR3, the DNA is TGTGCCAGCAGTCCCGGGACTAGCGGGAGTCTATGGGGAGAGCAGTACTTC. It codes for CASSPGTSGSLWGEQYF.

This clonotype was picked up many times. The V and J genes are TRBV4-3 and TRBJ1-4, with unresolved D. The CDR3 runs to 14 residues. Germline V gene data show CDR1 as LGHNA and CDR2 as YSLEER. The V and J ends lost 4 bases and 8 bases respectively, with 14 bases between them. CDR3 amino acids: CASSRGGLEEKLFF. The CDR3 DNA reads TGCGCCAGCAGCCGCGGAGGACTTGAGGAAAAACTGTTTTTT.

This clonotype was recorded a few times. A junction end diverges from the germline sequence, so it may reflect a read error. The V call is TRBV11-2, the J call TRBJ1-6, with D unclear. Germline assignment: CDR1 SGHAT and CDR2 FQNNGV. This CDR3 contains 14 residues. The CDR3 protein is CASSIGLNNSPLHF. The CDR3 nucleotides are TGTGCCAGCAGCATTGGCCTGAATAATTCGCCCCTCCACTTT.

This clonotype was observed at least ten times. The DNA of the CDR3 is TGTGCCAGCAGTTCGGACGGCCTAGCCAAAAACATTCAGTACTTC. Translating it yields CASSSDGLAKNIQYF. The chain joins TRBV2 to TRBJ2-4; D not resolved. Germline loops: CDR1 SNHLY, CDR2 FYNNEI. The CDR3 runs to 15 residues. Trimming left V 5 bases short and J 0 bases short, with 11 bases between. The full variable domain, rest sourced from reference TRBV2 and TRBJ2-4, is EPEVTQTPSHQVTQMGQEVILRCVPISNHLYFYWYRQILGQKVEFLVSFYNNEISEKSEIFDDQFSVERPDGSNFTLKIRSTKLEDSAMYFCASSSDGLAKNIQYFGAGTRLSVL.

This clonotype was counted at least ten times. J is TRBJ2-2 and V is TRBV7-9, with D maybe TRBD1 (5 bases). The CDR3 sequence is 14 residues long. Trimming removed 9 bases from V and 2 bases from J, with 13 bases in between. In germline, CDR1 is SEHNR, CDR2 FQNEAQ (reference sequence). In DNA, the CDR3 is TGTGCCAGTAGACAGAACTTAAACACCGGGGAGCTGTTTTTT. It yields the protein CASRQNLNTGELFF.

This clonotype was picked up many times. This chain connects TRBV27 to TRBJ1-2; D is unclear. The CDR3 totals 14 residues. The germline V gene has CDR1 MNHEY and CDR2 SMNVEV (reference sequence). V dropped 7 bases and J dropped 0 bases, with 12 bases sitting between them. The CDR3 loop is CASNPANTNYGYTF. The CDR3 DNA follows: TGTGCCAGCAATCCGGCAAACACTAACTATGGCTACACCTTC.

The chain links TRBV9 to TRBJ2-5; 11 bases align to TRBD1. The trim removed 0 bases at V and 4 bases at J, leaving 14 bases unmatched. Germline lookup yields CDR1 SGDLS and CDR2 YYNGEE. The CDR3 is made up of 19 amino acids. CDR3 loop: CASSVGRTGGVSATETQYF. The CDR3 DNA reads TGTGCCAGCAGCGTAGGCCGGACAGGGGGCGTTTCGGCAACAGAGACCCAGTACTTC.